The 10 T cell receptor beta chains presented below share a single source sample, sequenced in a study of beta chain features in type 1 diabetes. Antigens for these TCRs are unknown. Study results and caveats: People with Type 1 diabetes carried modestly yet significantly shorter TCRB CDR3s in all four CD4+ subsets.

Since all of the isolated RNA was reverse transcribed, expressed TCRB transcripts were what got sequenced. Here immunoSEQ multiplex PCR was the method, and the copy in TCRdb shows in-frame clones only, minus some. The repertoire holds 150,000 to 200,000 clones, with approximately 8.4% as singletons. The specimen was central memory CD4+ T cells from blood. These receptor sequences come from a man aged 18 to 35 with type 1 diabetes.

The rearrangement links TRBV28 to TRBJ2-5, with 14 bases lining up with TRBD2. V was clipped by 5 bases and J by 5 bases; unmatched bases: 10. The CDR3 spans 17 residues. From germline, CDR1 is MDHEN and CDR2 SYDVKM. The CDR3 sequence is CASSMGLAGAGGETQYF. The CDR3 DNA sequence: TGTGCCAGCAGTATGGGACTAGCGGGGGCCGGGGGTGAGACCCAGTACTTC.

This rearrangement joins TRBV5-4 to TRBJ2-7; 9 nucleotides align to TRBD1. Looked up from germline, CDR1 is SGHNT and CDR2 is YYREEE (reference sequence). J lost 6 bases, V lost 3 bases, and 7 bases had no gene match. This CDR3 region has 14 residues. This chain's CDR3 is CASSSTGGRGEQYF. CDR3 bases: TGTGCCAGCAGCTCGACAGGGGGACGAGGCGAGCAGTACTTC.

The V call is TRBV6-6, the J call TRBJ2-7, with D unclear. The CDR3 extends over 14 amino acids. Per the germline V gene, CDR1 is MNHNY and CDR2 is SVGAGI (reference sequence). Trimming shortened V by 6 bases and J by 0 bases, and 12 bases separated the two germline ends. The CDR3 nucleotides read TGTGCCAGCAGCGCGACTTATAGCTCCTACGAGCAGTACTTC. It specifies CASSATYSSYEQYF.

This chain connects TRBV11-2 to TRBJ1-2, with TRBD1 identical over 8 bases. J lost 2 bases, V lost 4 bases, and 12 bases had no gene match. Germline CDR1 SGHAT, CDR2 FQNNGV. The CDR3 is made up of 17 amino acids. The CDR3 sequence is CASSSLRGPTKNYGYTF. The CDR3, as DNA: TGTGCCAGCAGCTCCCTCAGGGGGCCCACTAAAAACTATGGCTACACCTTC.

The J gene is TRBJ2-7, the V gene TRBV21-1; TRBD1, the table's D call, lacks a check against the DNA. TRBV21-1 is a pseudogene locus. The CDR3 length is 13 residues. The CDR3 bases are TGTGCCAGCAGCAATCCCCCACAATACGAGCAGTACTTC. Translating gives CASSNPPQYEQYF.

This chain connects TRBV11-2 to TRBJ2-3, with 8 bases identical to TRBD2. Germline V CDR1 and CDR2: SGHAT, FQNNGV. The junction had 6 bases not matched to a gene; V was cut back by 1 base and J by 0 bases. The CDR3 sequence is 17 residues long. CDR3 sequence: CASSLVLAGTSTDTQYF. The DNA for the CDR3 is TGTGCCAGCAGCTTAGTTCTAGCGGGTACTAGCACAGATACGCAGTATTTT.

The chain has TRBV7-2 and TRBJ2-4; TRBD2 agrees at 8 bases. From germline, CDR1 is SGHTA and CDR2 FQGNSA. J gave up 2 bases and V 1 base, and 4 bases lay outside the gene matches. The CDR3 spans 16 residues. CDR3 sequence reads: CASSLGRGETKNIQYF. The DNA for the CDR3 is TGTGCCAGCAGCTTAGGGCGGGGGGAGACCAAAAACATTCAGTACTTC.

This chain links TRBV5-1 with TRBJ1-1, with D maybe TRBD1 (5 bases). The CDR3 covers 13 residues. The V gene lost 7 bases and the J gene lost 3 bases, with 13 bases spanning the gap. CDR1 and CDR2 (germline): SGHRS, YFSETQ. CDR3 DNA sequence: TGCGCCAGCGCAAAGGGGCTGGACACTGAAGCTTTCTTT. Protein sequence: CASAKGLDTEAFF.

With respect to this clone: The sample holds other DNA sequences that translate to the same CDR3. CDR3 sequence: CASSRQGNYGYTF. The CDR3 nucleotides are TGTGCCAGCAGTCGACAGGGGAACTATGGCTACACCTTC. The rearrangement links TRBV6-5 to TRBJ1-2, with TRBD1 matching over 8 bases. Germline lookup yields CDR1 MNHEY and CDR2 SVGAGI. The CDR3 spans 13 residues. With 5 bases clipped from V and 2 bases from J, the junction kept 1 base outside the gene matches.

This clone has a count of ten or more. The chain has TRBV7-8 and TRBJ2-2; D not certain. The CDR3 runs 15 residues. Germline CDR1 is SGHVS and CDR2 is FQNEAQ. Trimming pared 5 bases from V and 2 bases from J, leaving 12 bases between. CDR3 bases: TGTGCCAGCAGCCCGCCGTTAGTAAACACCGGGGAGCTGTTTTTT. Translating it yields CASSPPLVNTGELFF.